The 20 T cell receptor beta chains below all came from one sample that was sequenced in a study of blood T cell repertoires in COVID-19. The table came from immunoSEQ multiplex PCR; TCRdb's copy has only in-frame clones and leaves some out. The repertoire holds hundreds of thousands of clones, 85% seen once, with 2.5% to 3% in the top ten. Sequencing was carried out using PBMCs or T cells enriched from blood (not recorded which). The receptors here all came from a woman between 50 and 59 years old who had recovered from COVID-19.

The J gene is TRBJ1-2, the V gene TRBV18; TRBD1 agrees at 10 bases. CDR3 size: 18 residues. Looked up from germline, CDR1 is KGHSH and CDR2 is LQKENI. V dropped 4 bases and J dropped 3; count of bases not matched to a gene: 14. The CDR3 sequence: CASSQSGTGATTYYGYTF. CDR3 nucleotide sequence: TGTGCCAGCTCACAATCCGGGACAGGGGCAACGACTTACTATGGCTACACCTTC.

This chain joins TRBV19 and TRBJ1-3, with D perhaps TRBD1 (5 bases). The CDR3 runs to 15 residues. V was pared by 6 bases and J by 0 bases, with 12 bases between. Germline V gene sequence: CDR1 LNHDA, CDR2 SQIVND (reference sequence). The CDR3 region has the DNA TGTGCCAGTAGCGACGACAGATTCTCTGGAAACACCATATATTTT. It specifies CASSDDRFSGNTIYF.

CDR3 amino acids: CASSLASSGTGNTIYF. For the CDR3, the DNA is TGTGCCAGCAGCTTAGCGTCCTCAGGGACTGGAAACACCATATATTTT. V gene TRBV7-2 combines with J gene TRBJ1-3, with a possible D match to TRBD1 (5 bases). This CDR3 contains 16 residues. The ends were cut back, 0 bases at V and 2 bases at J, with 11 bases in the middle. Germline V lookup: CDR1 SGHTA, CDR2 FQGNSA.

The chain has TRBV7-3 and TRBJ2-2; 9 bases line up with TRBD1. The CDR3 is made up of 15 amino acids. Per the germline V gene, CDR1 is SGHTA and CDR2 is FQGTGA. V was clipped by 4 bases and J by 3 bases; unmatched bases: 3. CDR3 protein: CASSSGQGYTGELFF. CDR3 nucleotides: TGTGCCAGCAGCTCGGGACAGGGATACACCGGGGAGCTGTTTTTT.

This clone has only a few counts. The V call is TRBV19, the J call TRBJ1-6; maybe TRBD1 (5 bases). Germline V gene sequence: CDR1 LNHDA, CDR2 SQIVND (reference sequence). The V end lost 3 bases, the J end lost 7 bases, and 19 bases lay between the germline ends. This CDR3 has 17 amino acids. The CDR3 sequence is CASSIRGVFEGNSPLHF. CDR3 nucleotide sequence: TGTGCCAGTAGTATTCGCGGGGTATTTGAGGGGAATTCACCCCTCCACTTT.

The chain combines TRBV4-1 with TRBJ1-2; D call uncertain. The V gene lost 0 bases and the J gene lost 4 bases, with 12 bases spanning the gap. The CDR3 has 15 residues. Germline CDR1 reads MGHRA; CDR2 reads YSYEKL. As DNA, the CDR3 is TGCGCCAGCAGCCAAGATCCCATGTCAGGCTATGGCTACACCTTC. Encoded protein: CASSQDPMSGYGYTF.

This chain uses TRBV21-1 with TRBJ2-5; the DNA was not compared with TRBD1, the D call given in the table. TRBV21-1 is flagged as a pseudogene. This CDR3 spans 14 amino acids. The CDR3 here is CASSIKGQKETQYF. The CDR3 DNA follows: TGTGCCAGCAGCATCAAGGGACAGAAAGAGACCCAGTACTTC.

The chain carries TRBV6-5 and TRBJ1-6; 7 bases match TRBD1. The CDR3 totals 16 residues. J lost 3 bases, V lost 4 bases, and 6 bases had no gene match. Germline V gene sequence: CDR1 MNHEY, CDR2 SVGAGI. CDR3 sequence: CASSFGRDSYNSPLHF. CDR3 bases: TGTGCCAGCAGTTTTGGAAGGGACAGCTATAATTCACCCCTCCACTTT.

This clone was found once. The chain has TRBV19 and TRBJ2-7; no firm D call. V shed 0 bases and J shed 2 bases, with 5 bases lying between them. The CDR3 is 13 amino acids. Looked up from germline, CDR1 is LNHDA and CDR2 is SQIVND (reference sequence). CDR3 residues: CASSIDPAYEQYF. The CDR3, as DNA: TGTGCCAGTAGTATAGATCCGGCCTACGAGCAGTACTTC.

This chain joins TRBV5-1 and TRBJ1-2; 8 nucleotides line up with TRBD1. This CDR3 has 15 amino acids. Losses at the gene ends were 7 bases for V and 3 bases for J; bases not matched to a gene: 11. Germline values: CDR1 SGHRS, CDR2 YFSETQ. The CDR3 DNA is TGCGCCAGCGCCCGGGCCGGGACAGGCGACTATGGCTACACCTTC. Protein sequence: CASARAGTGDYGYTF.

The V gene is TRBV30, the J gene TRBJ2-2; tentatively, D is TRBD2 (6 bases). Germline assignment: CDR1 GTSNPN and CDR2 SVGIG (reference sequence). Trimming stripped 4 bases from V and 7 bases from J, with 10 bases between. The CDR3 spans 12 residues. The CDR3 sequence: CAWMGGGGELFF. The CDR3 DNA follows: TGTGCCTGGATGGGGGGTGGCGGGGAGCTGTTTTTT.

CDR3 DNA: TGTGCCAGTACACAGGACTCTGGGGCCAACGTCCTGACTTTC. This sequence encodes CASTQDSGANVLTF. This chain connects TRBV19 to TRBJ2-6; a weak D match, TRBD1 (5 bases). V was cut by 7 bases and J by 0 bases, with 7 bases left in between. The CDR3 length is 14 residues. Germline-derived CDR1 and CDR2 are LNHDA and SQIVND (reference sequence). The whole variable domain, filled in from reference TRBV19 and TRBJ2-6, reads DGGITQSPKYLFRKEGQNVTLSCEQNLNHDAMYWYRQDPGQGLRLIYYSQIVNDFQKGDIAEGYSVSREKKESFPLTVTSAQKNPTAFYLCASTQDSGANVLTFGAGSRLTVL.

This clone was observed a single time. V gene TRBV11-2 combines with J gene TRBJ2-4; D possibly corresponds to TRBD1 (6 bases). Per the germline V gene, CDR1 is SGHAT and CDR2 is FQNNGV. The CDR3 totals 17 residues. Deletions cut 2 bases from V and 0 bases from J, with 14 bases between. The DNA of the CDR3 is TGTGCCAGCAGCTTATATACAGGGTCAATAGCCAAAAACATTCAGTACTTC. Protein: CASSLYTGSIAKNIQYF.

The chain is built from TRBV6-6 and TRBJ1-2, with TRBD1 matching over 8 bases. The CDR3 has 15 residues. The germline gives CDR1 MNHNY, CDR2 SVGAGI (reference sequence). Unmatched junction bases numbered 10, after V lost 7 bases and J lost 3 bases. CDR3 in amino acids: CASTTTGGSDYGYTF. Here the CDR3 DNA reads TGTGCCAGCACCACCACAGGGGGATCAGACTATGGCTACACCTTC.

DNA for the CDR3: TGTGCCAGCAGCTTAGGGGGAGGGGTTGCTGAGCAGTTCTTC. The encoded protein is CASSLGGGVAEQFF. The chain recombines TRBV7-9 with TRBJ2-1; 7 positions match TRBD2. CDR1 is SEHNR, CDR2 FQNEAQ, per germline (reference sequence). V lost 1 base and J lost 9; bases outside the gene matches: 6. This CDR3 has 14 amino acids.

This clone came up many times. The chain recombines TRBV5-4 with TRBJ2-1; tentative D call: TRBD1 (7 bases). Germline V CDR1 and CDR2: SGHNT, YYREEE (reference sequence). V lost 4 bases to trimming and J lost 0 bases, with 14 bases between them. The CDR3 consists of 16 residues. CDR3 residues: CASSPGGQSSYNEQFF. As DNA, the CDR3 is TGTGCCAGCAGCCCAGGGGGGCAGAGCTCCTACAATGAGCAGTTCTTC.

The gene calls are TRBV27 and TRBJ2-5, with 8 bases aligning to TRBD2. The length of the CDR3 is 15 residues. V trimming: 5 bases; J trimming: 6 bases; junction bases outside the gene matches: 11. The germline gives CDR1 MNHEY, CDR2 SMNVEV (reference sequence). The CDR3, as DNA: TGTGCCAGCAGTCCTCGGAATCTAGCGGGCAAGACCCAGTACTTC. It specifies CASSPRNLAGKTQYF.

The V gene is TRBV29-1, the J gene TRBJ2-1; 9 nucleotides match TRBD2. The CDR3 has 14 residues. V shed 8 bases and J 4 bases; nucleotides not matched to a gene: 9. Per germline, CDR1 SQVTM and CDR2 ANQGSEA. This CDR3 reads CSSFGTSLYNEQFF. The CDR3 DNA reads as TGCAGCTCGTTCGGGACTAGCCTTTACAATGAGCAGTTCTTC.

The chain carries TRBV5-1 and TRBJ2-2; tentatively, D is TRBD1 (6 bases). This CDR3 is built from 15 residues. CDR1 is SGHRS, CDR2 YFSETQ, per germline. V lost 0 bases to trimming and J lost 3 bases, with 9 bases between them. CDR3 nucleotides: TGCGCCAGCAGCTTGGATGCAGGGGACACCGGGGAGCTGTTTTTT. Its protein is CASSLDAGDTGELFF.

CDR3 region: CASSLSQGGGTLHF. CDR3 in DNA: TGTGCCAGCTCGCTGTCACAGGGGGGAGGAACCCTCCACTTT. The chain couples TRBV28 to TRBJ1-6, with 8 nucleotides matching TRBD1. The CDR3 totals 14 residues. Trimming took 8 bases from V and 14 from J; bases not matched to a gene: 14. CDR1 is MDHEN, CDR2 SYDVKM, per germline.